What follows are 16 T cell receptor beta chains derived from one specimen sequenced in a study of T cell repertoires in cytomegalovirus infection. TCRdb passed the reads through MiXCR, listing each CDR3 protein once. The sample shows some 320,000 distinct CDR3 sequences, almost 30% of them seen only once. The antigens these receptors bind are not known. The sample consisted of cultured PBMCs, taken from culture after CMV antigen stimulation. These receptors were obtained from a human donor in good health (CMV status not recorded). Some clones in this sample may be carry-over from other donors' samples.

This clonotype was seen more than once but under ten times. The chain joins TRBV6-2 or TRBV6-3 to TRBJ2-7; D could derive from TRBD1 or TRBD2 (5 bases each). The CDR3 runs to 13 residues. Germline assignment: CDR1 MNHEY and CDR2 SVGEGT. Trimming removed 2 bases from V and 3 bases from J, with 8 bases in between. The CDR3 DNA follows: TGTGCCAGCAGTTACCGGGACGGCTACGAGCAGTACTTC. This gives the protein CASSYRDGYEQYF.

This chain joins TRBV20-1 and TRBJ1-4, with D possibly matching TRBD1 (5 bases). The CDR3 spans 16 residues. Per germline, CDR1 DFQATT and CDR2 SNEGSKA (reference sequence). The V and J ends lost 3 bases and 3 bases respectively, with 17 bases between them. The CDR3 DNA is TGCAGTGCTAGGGGGGGGACTCCGGTACCTAATGAAAAACTGTTTTTT. Protein: CSARGGTPVPNEKLFF.

V is TRBV12-3 or TRBV12-4 and J is TRBJ2-1, with D maybe TRBD1 (6 bases). This CDR3 has 17 residues. The V and J ends lost 6 bases and 3 bases respectively, with 21 bases between them. In DNA, the CDR3 is TGTGCCAGCAGCCCCCGCCGCGGACAGCTGAACTACAATGAGCAGTTCTTC. It codes for CASSPRRGQLNYNEQFF.

In this sample, this clonotype turned up a few times. V gene TRBV7-2 combines with J gene TRBJ2-4; the D gene is possibly TRBD2 (6 bases). The CDR3 is made up of 18 amino acids. Trimming left V 5 bases short and J 0 bases short, with 20 bases between. In germline, CDR1 is SGHTA, CDR2 FQGNSA. The CDR3 here is CASSLREGLSIAKNIQYF. The CDR3 DNA reads as TGTGCCAGCAGCCTTAGAGAGGGACTTTCCATAGCCAAAAACATTCAGTACTTC.

The chain recombines TRBV30 with TRBJ2-4; D gene ambiguous. The V gene lost 2 bases and the J gene lost 0 bases, with 17 bases spanning the gap. Germline lookup yields CDR1 GTSNPN and CDR2 SVGIG (reference sequence). This CDR3 has 17 amino acids. The CDR3 is CAWSPPLTSLAKNIQYF. The DNA for the CDR3 is TGTGCCTGGAGTCCCCCCCTGACTTCGCTAGCCAAAAACATTCAGTACTTC. Full variable domain (outside the CDR3, taken from reference TRBV30 and TRBJ2-4): SQTIHQWPATLVQPVGSPLSLECTVEGTSNPNLYWYRQAAGRGLQLLFYSVGIGQISSEVPQNLSASRPQDRQFILSSKKLLLSDSGFYLCAWSPPLTSLAKNIQYFGAGTRLSVL.

This clonotype was seen only a few times. The CDR3: CASSSTLYTGTGDLYHEQYF. DNA of the CDR3: TGTGCCAGCAGCTCTACCCTTTATACCGGGACAGGGGATCTATACCACGAGCAGTACTTC. V gene TRBV7-9 combines with J gene TRBJ2-7; 10 bases are shared with TRBD1. The CDR3 is 20 amino acids. After removal of 4 bases from V and 5 bases from J, the junction contained 23 bases not matched to a gene. CDR1 is SEHNR and CDR2 is FQNEAQ in the germline V gene (reference sequence).

This chain connects TRBV10-3 to TRBJ2-1; 13 bases fit TRBD2. Germline V gene lookup returns CDR1 ENHRY and CDR2 SYGVKD. V dropped 3 bases and J dropped 0; count of bases not matched to a gene: 8. This CDR3 has 19 residues. DNA of the CDR3: TGTGCCATCAGTGAAAGCGGACTAGCGGGAGTTGGCTCCTACAATGAGCAGTTCTTC. This sequence encodes CAISESGLAGVGSYNEQFF.

V and J are TRBV6-1 and TRBJ2-3; no reliable D call. The V and J ends lost 1 base and 6 bases respectively, with 2 bases between them. The germline V gene encodes CDR1 MNHNS and CDR2 SASEGT. The CDR3 sequence is 11 residues long. The CDR3 region is CASSEGDTQYF. The CDR3 nucleotides are TGTGCCAGCAGTGAAGGGGATACGCAGTATTTT.

The chain uses TRBV11-1 and TRBJ1-1; D remains ambiguous. The germline gives CDR1 SGHAT, CDR2 FQDESV (reference sequence). The CDR3 length is 13 residues. V was cut by 7 bases and J by 1 base, with 10 bases left in between. The CDR3 protein is CASTAIRNTEAFF. The DNA of the CDR3 is TGTGCCAGCACCGCGATCCGGAACACTGAAGCTTTCTTT.

This clonotype was counted a few times. The J gene is TRBJ1-3, the V gene TRBV7-2; D is undetermined. This CDR3 is 14 amino acids long. CDR1 is SGHTA, CDR2 FQGNSA, per germline. Trimming removed 5 bases from V and 0 bases from J, with 8 bases in between. Written as DNA, the CDR3 is TGTGCCAGCAGCGATAGACACTCTGGAAACACCATATATTTT. Its protein product is CASSDRHSGNTIYF.

J is TRBJ1-5 and V is TRBV27; 10 nucleotides line up with TRBD1. Germline lookup yields CDR1 MNHEY and CDR2 SMNVEV (reference sequence). Trimming took 4 bases from V and 3 from J; bases not matched to a gene: 6. CDR3 length equals 16 residues. CDR3 protein: CASSSRGTGANQPQHF. For the CDR3, the DNA is TGTGCCAGCAGTTCCCGAGGGACAGGGGCCAATCAGCCCCAGCATTTT.

The chain is built from TRBV14 and TRBJ1-1; 8 nucleotides line up with TRBD1. V shed 5 bases, J shed 0 bases, and the junction held 8 bases outside the gene matches. This CDR3 region has 16 residues. Germline V lookup: CDR1 SGHDN, CDR2 FVKESK. CDR3 DNA: TGTGCCAGCAGCTTGGGACAGGAACTCATGAACACTGAAGCTTTCTTT. This gives the protein CASSLGQELMNTEAFF.

This clonotype was counted at least ten times. This CDR3 is CSASLEYSNQPQHF. The CDR3 nucleotides read TGCAGTGCTAGCCTCGAATATAGCAATCAGCCCCAGCATTTT. The chain carries TRBV20-1 and TRBJ1-5; D unclear. This CDR3 has 14 amino acids. Germline V gives CDR1 DFQATT, CDR2 SNEGSKA (reference sequence). V shed 3 bases and J shed 0 bases, with 9 bases lying between them.

This rearrangement joins TRBV28 to TRBJ1-1, with a tentative D call TRBD1 (5 bases). V lost 6 bases and J lost 5, with 16 bases in between. Looked up from germline, CDR1 is MDHEN and CDR2 is SYDVKM. The CDR3 extends over 14 amino acids. This chain's CDR3 is CASSFGGFGTEAFF. In DNA, the CDR3 is TGTGCCAGCAGCTTCGGGGGGTTTGGAACTGAAGCTTTCTTT.

V and J are TRBV3-1 and TRBJ2-4, with D perhaps TRBD1 or TRBD2 (5 bases each). Per the germline V gene, CDR1 is LGHDT and CDR2 is YNNKEL (reference sequence). The V and J ends lost 0 bases and 0 bases respectively, with 12 bases between them. The CDR3 totals 17 residues. The CDR3 coding sequence is TGTGCCAGCAGCCAAGAGAGGGGTAGGGAAGCCAAAAACATTCAGTACTTC. Translation: CASSQERGREAKNIQYF. Based on the CDR3 plus reference TRBV3-1 and TRBJ2-4, the full variable domain is DTAVSQTPKYLVTQMGNDKSIKCEQNLGHDTMYWYKQDSKKFLKIMFSYNNKELIINETVPNRFSPKSPDKAHLNLHINSLELGDSAVYFCASSQERGREAKNIQYFGAGTRLSVL.

The V call is TRBV6-1, the J call TRBJ2-7; perhaps TRBD2 as D (5 bases). CDR3 length equals 15 residues. Germline V gene data show CDR1 as MNHNS and CDR2 as SASEGT. V lost 4 bases and J lost 6, with 19 bases in between. CDR3 loop: CASSASATGSGEQYF. The DNA of the CDR3 is TGTGCCAGCAGTGCATCCGCGACGGGAAGTGGCGAGCAGTACTTC.